Below are 2 T cell receptor beta chains sequenced from a single sample in a study of blood T cell repertoires in COVID-19 (dated by TCRdb to the early 2020s). Preparation of the library involved the immunoSEQ multiplex PCR assay. Sourced from immuneACCESS, this table was stored by TCRdb with only in-frame sequences that have V and J called. A share of the clones is absent; for the studies checked, an unresolved V gene accounts for under half, and the remainder has no known explanation. The sample table contains around 340,000 clones; only one count was recorded for 65% to 90% of them. Of the sample, about 4% is held by the ten largest clones. Sequencing used PBMCs or T cells enriched from blood (not recorded which). These receptors all stem from a woman aged 40 to 50 with acute COVID-19.

This sequence joins TRBV7-2 and TRBJ2-7; 10 nucleotides align to TRBD2. Looked up from germline, CDR1 is SGHTA and CDR2 is FQGNSA. V gave up 4 bases and J gave up 5 bases; unmatched junction bases: 5. This CDR3 is 14 amino acids long. CDR3 residues: CASSYGAGGDEQYF. The DNA for the CDR3 is TGTGCCAGCAGCTACGGAGCGGGAGGGGACGAGCAGTACTTC.

The chain is built from TRBV11-3 and TRBJ2-1; TRBD2 matches at 14 bases. The CDR3 length is 16 residues. Trimming cost V 0 bases and J 7 bases; bases outside gene matches: 2. Germline CDR1 SGHNT, CDR2 YENEEA. This chain's CDR3 is CASSLDRLAGGNEQFF. The DNA of the CDR3 is TGTGCCAGCAGCTTAGATAGACTAGCGGGAGGGAATGAGCAGTTCTTC.